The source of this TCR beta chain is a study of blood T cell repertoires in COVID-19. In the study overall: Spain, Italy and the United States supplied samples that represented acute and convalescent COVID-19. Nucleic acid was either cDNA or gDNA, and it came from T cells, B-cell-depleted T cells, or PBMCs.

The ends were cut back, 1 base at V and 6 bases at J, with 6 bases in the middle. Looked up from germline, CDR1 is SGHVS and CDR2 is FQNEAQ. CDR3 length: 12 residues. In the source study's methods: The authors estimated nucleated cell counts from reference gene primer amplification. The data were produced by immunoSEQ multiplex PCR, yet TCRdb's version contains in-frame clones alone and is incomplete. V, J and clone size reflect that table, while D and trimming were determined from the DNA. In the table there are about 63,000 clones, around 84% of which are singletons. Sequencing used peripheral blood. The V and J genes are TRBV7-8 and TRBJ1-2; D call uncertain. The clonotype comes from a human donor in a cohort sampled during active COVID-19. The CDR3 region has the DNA TGTGCCAGCAGCTTAGTCGGGGATGGCTACACCTTC. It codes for CASSLVGDGYTF.